This TCR beta chain derives from a study of cytomegalovirus exposure and HLA in healthy donors. In the study overall: The 100 to 150 validation repertoires and the 666 first-cohort repertoires shared a platform, a later analysis reported. Overall study findings and caveats: 164 TCR beta chains were listed as cytomegalovirus-associated.

Germline lookup yields CDR1 SGHTA and CDR2 FQGTGA. The CDR3 is 17 residues long. The germline V and J ends were trimmed by 5 bases and 0 bases, with 20 bases remaining between them. Notes on this clone: The antigen is unknown.

The study drew the donors from its approximately 110-subject validation cohort, separate from the 666-subject first cohort. TCRdb's table, derived via immunoSEQ multiplex PCR, lists solely in-frame clones and lacks some. The data hold under 95,000 clones, with approximately 94% observed a single time. The receptor comes from a woman between 18 and 30 years old in good health and CMV-seropositive. Sequencing was carried out using PBMCs. The chain joins TRBV7-3 to TRBJ2-7, with unresolved D. CDR3 residues: CASSLVRLLLNSYEQYF. CDR3 bases: TGTGCCAGCAGCCTAGTACGGCTCCTCCTTAACTCCTACGAGCAGTACTTC.